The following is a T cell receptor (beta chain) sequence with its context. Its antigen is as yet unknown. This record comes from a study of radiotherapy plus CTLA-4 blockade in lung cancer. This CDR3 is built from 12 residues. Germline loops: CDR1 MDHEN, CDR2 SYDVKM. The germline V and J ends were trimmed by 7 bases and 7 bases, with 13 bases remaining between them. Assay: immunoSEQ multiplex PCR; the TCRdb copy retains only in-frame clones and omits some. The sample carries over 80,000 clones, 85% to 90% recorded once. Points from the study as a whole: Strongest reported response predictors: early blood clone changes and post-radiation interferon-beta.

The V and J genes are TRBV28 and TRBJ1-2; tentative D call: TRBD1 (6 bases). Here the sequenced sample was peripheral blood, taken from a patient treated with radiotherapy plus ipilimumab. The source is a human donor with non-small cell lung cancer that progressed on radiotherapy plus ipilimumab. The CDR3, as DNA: TGTGCCAGCACTGCAGGGGTTTTTGGCTACACCTTC. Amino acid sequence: CASTAGVFGYTF.